A selection of T cell receptor beta chains follows, all from one sample in a study of human T cells and chemical hapten exposure. TCRdb re-analysed the RACE reads in MiXCR, keeping a single row per CDR3 protein. Here the sample spans a few hundred thousand distinct CDR3 sequences, 5.5% being singletons. The source material was whole blood, sampled in connection with sensitization to the hapten diphenylcyclopropenone (DPC). Receptors originate from a woman in her late teens or twenties with alopecia areata. Some clones in this sample may be carry-over from other donors' samples. The CDR3 runs from the conserved cysteine through the conserved F or W. D genes are given only for firm matches. Expanded clones are given a class, and other clones once, few, many or no size at all.

J gene: TRBJ2-6
clone size: many
D gene: TRBD1
V gene: TRBV10-3
CDR3 protein: CAISEYRQGSGANVLTF
CDR3 DNA: TGTGCCATCAGTGAGTACCGACAGGGGTCTGGGGCCAACGTCCTGACTTTC

J gene: TRBJ2-3
clone size: NA
D gene: NA
V gene: TRBV18
CDR3 protein: CASSTTESTDTQYF
CDR3 DNA: TGTGCCAGCTCAACGACAGAGAGCACAGATACGCAGTATTTT

J gene: TRBJ2-3
clone size: few
D gene: NA
V gene: TRBV2
CDR3 protein: CASSLEHSTTDTQYF
CDR3 DNA: TGTGCCAGCAGTTTAGAGCACTCCACCACAGATACGCAGTATTTT

J gene: TRBJ2-7
clone size: NA
D gene: NA
V gene: TRBV20-1
CDR3 protein: CSASYGGPTYEQYF
CDR3 DNA: TGCAGTGCTAGTTACGGGGGCCCTACCTACGAGCAGTACTTC

J gene: TRBJ2-7
clone size: few
D gene: TRBD1
V gene: TRBV4-2
CDR3 protein: CASSQDMAGGGEQYF
CDR3 DNA: TGTGCCAGCAGCCAAGATATGGCAGGGGGTGGGGAGCAGTACTTC

J gene: TRBJ2-3
clone size: few
D gene: TRBD2
V gene: TRBV2
CDR3 protein: CASSEIGTSGGLTDTQYF
CDR3 DNA: TGTGCCAGCAGCGAAATAGGGACTAGCGGGGGACTCACAGATACGCAGTATTTT

J gene: TRBJ1-4
clone size: NA
D gene: NA
V gene: TRBV20-1
CDR3 protein: CSAGGSEKLFF
CDR3 DNA: TGCAGTGCAGGGGGAAGTGAAAAACTGTTTTTT

J gene: TRBJ2-5
clone size: many
D gene: NA
V gene: TRBV4-2
CDR3 protein: CASSQPQETQYF
CDR3 DNA: TGTGCCAGCAGCCAACCCCAAGAGACCCAGTACTTC

J gene: TRBJ2-7
clone size: many
D gene: NA
V gene: TRBV11-2
CDR3 protein: CASSPSRMHEQYF
CDR3 DNA: TGTGCCAGCAGCCCTTCCCGGATGCACGAGCAGTACTTC

J gene: TRBJ1-3
clone size: few
D gene: TRBD1
V gene: TRBV6-5
CDR3 protein: CASSLGQENTIYF
CDR3 DNA: TGTGCCAGCAGTTTGGGACAGGAAAACACCATATATTTT

J gene: TRBJ1-2
clone size: many
D gene: TRBD1
V gene: TRBV12-3/TRBV12-4
CDR3 protein: CASSFSQGDYGYTF
CDR3 DNA: TGTGCCAGCAGTTTCTCACAGGGGGATTATGGCTACACCTTC

J gene: TRBJ2-2
clone size: many
D gene: NA
V gene: TRBV3-1
CDR3 protein: CASSQVVNTGELFF
CDR3 DNA: TGTGCCAGCAGCCAAGTGGTAAACACCGGGGAGCTGTTTTTT

J gene: TRBJ1-1
clone size: NA
D gene: NA
V gene: TRBV7-9
CDR3 protein: CASSLQVSLENTEAFF
CDR3 DNA: TGTGCCAGCAGCTTACAGGTTTCCCTTGAGAACACTGAAGCTTTCTTT

J gene: TRBJ2-7
clone size: few
D gene: TRBD2
V gene: TRBV6-2/TRBV6-3
CDR3 protein: CASSPASGGAGEQYF
CDR3 DNA: TGTGCCAGCAGCCCTGCTAGCGGGGGGGCCGGCGAGCAGTACTTC

J gene: TRBJ1-3
clone size: NA
D gene: NA
V gene: TRBV12-3/TRBV12-4
CDR3 protein: CASRWGGAGNTIYF
CDR3 DNA: TGTGCCAGCAGGTGGGGTGGCGCTGGAAACACCATATATTTT

J gene: TRBJ2-5
clone size: few
D gene: TRBD2
V gene: TRBV6-1
CDR3 protein: CASSEGSGGQETQYF
CDR3 DNA: TGTGCCAGCAGTGAAGGGTCGGGGGGGCAAGAGACCCAGTACTTC

J gene: TRBJ2-7
clone size: many
D gene: TRBD1
V gene: TRBV6-5
CDR3 protein: CASIPRQGHEQYF
CDR3 DNA: TGTGCCAGCATCCCCCGACAGGGGCACGAGCAGTACTTC

J gene: TRBJ1-1
clone size: few
D gene: NA
V gene: TRBV11-1
CDR3 protein: CASSFISDTEAFF
CDR3 DNA: TGTGCCAGCAGCTTTATCAGCGACACTGAAGCTTTCTTT

J gene: TRBJ2-3
clone size: many
D gene: TRBD2
V gene: TRBV6-4
CDR3 protein: CASSDIAGETDTQYF
CDR3 DNA: TGTGCCAGCAGTGACATAGCGGGGGAGACAGATACGCAGTATTTT

J gene: TRBJ2-5
clone size: few
D gene: NA
V gene: TRBV4-2
CDR3 protein: CASSQDRGDQETQYF
CDR3 DNA: TGTGCCAGCAGCCAGGACCGCGGGGACCAAGAGACCCAGTACTTC

J gene: TRBJ1-2
clone size: few
D gene: TRBD1
V gene: TRBV27
CDR3 protein: CASSFRQGDGGYTF
CDR3 DNA: TGTGCCAGCAGTTTCCGACAGGGGGATGGTGGCTACACCTTC

J gene: TRBJ2-2
clone size: NA
D gene: NA
V gene: TRBV6-2/TRBV6-3
CDR3 protein: CASSYGGELFF
CDR3 DNA: TGTGCCAGCAGTTACGGCGGGGAGCTGTTTTTT

J gene: TRBJ1-3
clone size: many
D gene: NA
V gene: TRBV3-1
CDR3 protein: CASSQSAGSGNTIYF
CDR3 DNA: TGTGCCAGCAGCCAGAGCGCGGGTTCTGGAAACACCATATATTTT

J gene: TRBJ2-7
clone size: NA
D gene: TRBD1
V gene: TRBV4-1
CDR3 protein: CASSQGRDRVSYEQYF
CDR3 DNA: TGCGCCAGCAGCCAAGGGCGAGACAGGGTCTCCTACGAGCAGTACTTC

J gene: TRBJ2-3
clone size: NA
D gene: NA
V gene: TRBV20-1
CDR3 protein: CSATGQDTQYF
CDR3 DNA: TGCAGTGCTACAGGACAGGATACGCAGTATTTT